This T cell receptor beta chain was recorded in a study of T cells in Graves' hyperthyroidism and ophthalmopathy. Amplification targeted TCR beta CDR3 regions from RNA transcripts. The TCR CDR3 first-round RT-PCR relied on the HTBI primer set. TCRdb redid the calling of the multiplex PCR reads with MiXCR, one entry per CDR3 protein. The sample consists of nearly 600,000 distinct CDR3 sequences, approximately 14% of them appearing once. These patients, aged 18 to 65, had recently diagnosed hyperthyroidism lasting under 2 months. PBMCs were collected from an approximately 10 ml volume of fresh peripheral blood. Germline CDR1 and CDR2: MNHNS and SASEGT. This CDR3 has 12 residues. V lost 8 bases, J lost 8 bases, and 7 bases stayed unmatched.

Sample: blood. The TCR originated in a woman aged 25 to 39 with Graves' hyperthyroidism that later progressed to Graves' ophthalmopathy. The chain combines TRBV6-1 with TRBJ1-2, with 8 bases identical to TRBD1. CDR3 nucleotide sequence: TGTGCCAGCGGCAGGGGGCTGGAGGGCTACACCTTC. This codes for CASGRGLEGYTF.